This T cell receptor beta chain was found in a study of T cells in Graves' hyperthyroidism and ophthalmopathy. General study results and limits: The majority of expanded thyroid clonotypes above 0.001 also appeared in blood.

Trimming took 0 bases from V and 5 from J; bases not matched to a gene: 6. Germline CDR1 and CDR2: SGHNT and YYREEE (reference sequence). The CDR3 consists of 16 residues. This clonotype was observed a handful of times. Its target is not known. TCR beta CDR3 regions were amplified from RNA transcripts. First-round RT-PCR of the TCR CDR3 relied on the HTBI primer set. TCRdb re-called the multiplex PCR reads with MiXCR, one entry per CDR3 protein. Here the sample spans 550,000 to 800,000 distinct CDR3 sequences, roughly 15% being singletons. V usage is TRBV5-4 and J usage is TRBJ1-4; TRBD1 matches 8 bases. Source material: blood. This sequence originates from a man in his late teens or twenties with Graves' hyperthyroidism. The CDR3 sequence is CASSLAPGGENEKLFF. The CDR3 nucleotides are TGTGCCAGCAGCTTGGCCCCAGGGGGCGAGAATGAAAAACTGTTTTTT.